The T cell receptor beta chain under discussion was sequenced for a study of blood T cell repertoires in COVID-19. Study at large: Sources were T cells, B-cell-depleted T cells, or PBMCs; the material itself was cDNA or gDNA.

Losses at the gene ends were 5 bases for V and 5 bases for J; bases not matched to a gene: 7. Germline CDR1 and CDR2: MNHEY and SVGAGI. CDR3 size: 14 residues. Adults between about 18 and 89 years of age took part from under 25 US areas. Cohort allocation depended upon clinical history that participants reported. Original analysis: Reference gene primer amplification in the assay estimated nucleated cell counts. Assay used: immunoSEQ multiplex PCR; TCRdb lists only in-frame clones, some missing. V and J calls and clone size come straight from that table; D and trimming were deduced from the DNA. Among around 500,000 clones listed, around 85% were seen once.

The TCR was taken from an older woman who had recovered from COVID-19. The sequenced material came from PBMCs or T cells enriched from blood (not recorded which). This chain uses TRBV6-5 with TRBJ1-1; 8 bases fit TRBD1. For the CDR3, the DNA is TGTGCCAGCAGTCCACAGGGGGATGGGACTGAAGCTTTCTTT. Translated, it gives CASSPQGDGTEAFF.